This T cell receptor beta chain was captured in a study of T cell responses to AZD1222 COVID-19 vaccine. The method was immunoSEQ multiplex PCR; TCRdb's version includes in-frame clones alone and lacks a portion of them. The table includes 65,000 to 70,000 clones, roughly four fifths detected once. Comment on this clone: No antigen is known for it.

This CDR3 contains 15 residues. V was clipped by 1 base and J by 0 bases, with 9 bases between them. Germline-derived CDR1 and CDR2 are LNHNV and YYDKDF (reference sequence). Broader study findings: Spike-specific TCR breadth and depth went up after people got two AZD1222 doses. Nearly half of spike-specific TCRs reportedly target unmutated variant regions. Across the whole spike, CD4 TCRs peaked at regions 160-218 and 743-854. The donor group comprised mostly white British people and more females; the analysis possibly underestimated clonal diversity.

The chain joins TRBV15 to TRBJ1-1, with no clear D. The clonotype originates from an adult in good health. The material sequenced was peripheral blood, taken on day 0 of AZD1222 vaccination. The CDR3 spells CATSRGTVMNTEAFF. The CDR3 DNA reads TGTGCCACCAGCAGAGGGACGGTGATGAACACTGAAGCTTTCTTT.